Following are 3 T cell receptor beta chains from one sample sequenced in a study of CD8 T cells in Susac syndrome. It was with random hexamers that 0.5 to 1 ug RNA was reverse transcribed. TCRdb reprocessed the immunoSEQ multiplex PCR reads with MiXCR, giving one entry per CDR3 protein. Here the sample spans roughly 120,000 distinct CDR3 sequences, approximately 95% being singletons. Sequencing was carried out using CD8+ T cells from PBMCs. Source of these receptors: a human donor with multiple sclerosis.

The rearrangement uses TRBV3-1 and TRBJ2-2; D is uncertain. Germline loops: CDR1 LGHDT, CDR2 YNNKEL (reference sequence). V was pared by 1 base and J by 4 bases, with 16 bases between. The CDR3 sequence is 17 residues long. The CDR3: CASSQASRIFGTGELFF. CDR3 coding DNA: TGTGCCAGCAGCCAAGCATCTAGAATTTTCGGCACCGGGGAGCTGTTTTTT. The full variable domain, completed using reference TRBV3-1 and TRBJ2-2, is DTAVSQTPKYLVTQMGNDKSIKCEQNLGHDTMYWYKQDSKKFLKIMFSYNNKELIINETVPNRFSPKSPDKAHLNLHINSLELGDSAVYFCASSQASRIFGTGELFFGEGSRLTVL.

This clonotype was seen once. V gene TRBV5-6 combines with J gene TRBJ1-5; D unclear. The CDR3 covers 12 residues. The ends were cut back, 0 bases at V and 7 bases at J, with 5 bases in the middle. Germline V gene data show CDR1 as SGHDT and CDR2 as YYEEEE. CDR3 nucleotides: TGTGCCAGCAGCTTGGGAAGACAGCCCCAGCATTTT. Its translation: CASSLGRQPQHF.

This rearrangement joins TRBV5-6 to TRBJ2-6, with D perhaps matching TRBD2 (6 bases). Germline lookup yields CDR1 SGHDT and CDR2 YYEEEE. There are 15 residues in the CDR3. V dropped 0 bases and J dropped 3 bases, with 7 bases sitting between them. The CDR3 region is CASSLGLGGANVLTF. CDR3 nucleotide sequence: TGTGCCAGCAGCTTGGGACTAGGTGGGGCCAACGTCCTGACTTTC.